This T cell receptor beta chain was identified during a study of T cell responses to AZD1222 COVID-19 vaccine. Study findings and constraints: White British people made up most donors, females outnumbered males, and clonal diversity was possibly underestimated. Nearly half of spike-specific TCRs reportedly go after variant regions that carry no mutations.

Trimming cost V 6 bases and J 6 bases, with 14 bases left between them. The CDR3 consists of 13 residues. Germline values: CDR1 MGHDK, CDR2 SYGVNS. Worth noting for this clone: Its antigen is currently unknown.

TCRdb's table, derived via immunoSEQ multiplex PCR, lists solely in-frame clones and lacks some. The sample lists around 160,000 clones, around 94% seen once, with about 0.6% in the top ten. The chain employs TRBV25-1 and TRBJ1-2; no definite D call. This specimen consisted of peripheral blood, obtained on day 0 of AZD1222 vaccination. The TCR originated in an adult in good health. The CDR3 DNA is TGTGCCAGCAGCTTTAGGGCGAACGATGGCTACACCTTC. Its translation: CASSFRANDGYTF.